This section outlines one T cell receptor (beta chain) sequence together with its context. The antigen remains unidentified. This sample was taken from a study of cytomegalovirus exposure and HLA in healthy donors. PCR amplification relied on 60 Vbeta primers (plus 13 Jbeta primers). The repertoire was sequenced with immunoSEQ multiplex PCR; TCRdb's copy has only in-frame clones and lacks some. The data contain just over 150,000 clones, approximately 86% of them singletons. The study's findings and limits: Productive rates of about 90% or about 30% were seen for most TCR beta V segments in an earlier analysis. In a later analysis, HLA-C alleles had the fewest associated TCRs, DRB1 alleles the most. There were some public TCRs occurring in many donors, but most TCR sequences were rare. In a later analysis, at a false discovery rate of 0.05, roughly 16,000 TCR beta sequences matched HLA alleles.

Germline lookup yields CDR1 LGHNA and CDR2 YSLEER. V dropped 3 bases and J dropped 5; count of bases not matched to a gene: 8. The CDR3 is 17 amino acids. This chain links TRBV4-3 with TRBJ1-4; 11 positions match TRBD1. The specimen sequenced was PBMCs. This sequence originates from a woman in her 50s in good health and CMV-seropositive. The CDR3 region has the DNA TGCGCCAGCAGCCAGTCCCCGGGACAGGGGGAAAATGAAAAACTGTTTTTT. This encodes CASSQSPGQGENEKLFF.